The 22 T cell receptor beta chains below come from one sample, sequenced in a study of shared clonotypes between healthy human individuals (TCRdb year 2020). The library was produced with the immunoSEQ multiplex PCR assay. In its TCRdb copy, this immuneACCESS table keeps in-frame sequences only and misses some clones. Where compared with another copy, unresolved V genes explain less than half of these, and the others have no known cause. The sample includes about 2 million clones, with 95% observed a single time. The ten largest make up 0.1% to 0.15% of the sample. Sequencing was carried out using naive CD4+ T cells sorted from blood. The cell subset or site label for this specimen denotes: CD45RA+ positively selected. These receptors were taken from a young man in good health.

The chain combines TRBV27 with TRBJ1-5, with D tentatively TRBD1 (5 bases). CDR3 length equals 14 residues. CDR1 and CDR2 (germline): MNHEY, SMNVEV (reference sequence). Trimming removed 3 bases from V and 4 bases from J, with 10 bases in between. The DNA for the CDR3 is TGTGCCAGCAGTTTTTCGGGACCGAATCAGCCCCAGCATTTT. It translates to CASSFSGPNQPQHF.

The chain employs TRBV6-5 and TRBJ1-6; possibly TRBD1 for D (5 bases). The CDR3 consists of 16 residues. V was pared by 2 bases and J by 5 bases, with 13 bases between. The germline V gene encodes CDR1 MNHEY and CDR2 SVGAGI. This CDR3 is CASSYRRGQNNSPLHF. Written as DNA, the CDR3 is TGTGCCAGCAGTTACAGGCGGGGCCAGAATAATTCACCCCTCCACTTT.

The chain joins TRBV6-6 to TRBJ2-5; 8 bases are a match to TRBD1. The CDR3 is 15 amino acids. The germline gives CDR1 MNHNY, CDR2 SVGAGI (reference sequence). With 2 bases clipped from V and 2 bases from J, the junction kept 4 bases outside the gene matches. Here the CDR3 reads CASSYLTGAQETQYF. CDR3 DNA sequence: TGTGCCAGCAGTTACCTGACAGGGGCGCAAGAGACCCAGTACTTC.

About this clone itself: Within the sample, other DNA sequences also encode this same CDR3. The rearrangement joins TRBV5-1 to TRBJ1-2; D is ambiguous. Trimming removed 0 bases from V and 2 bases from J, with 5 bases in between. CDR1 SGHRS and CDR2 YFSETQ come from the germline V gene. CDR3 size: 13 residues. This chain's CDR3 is CASSLDSNYGYTF. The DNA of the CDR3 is TGCGCCAGCAGCTTGGACTCAAACTATGGCTACACCTTC.

CDR3 nucleotides: TGTGCCAGCAGTGGAGCAGGTGGGGGGCCTGAGCAGTTCTTC. It codes for CASSGAGGGPEQFF. This chain joins TRBV2 and TRBJ2-1, with D perhaps assigned TRBD1 or TRBD2 (6 bases each). V was cut by 4 bases and J by 9 bases, with 16 bases left in between. The CDR3 consists of 14 residues. CDR1 SNHLY and CDR2 FYNNEI come from the germline V gene. Looking up the rest from reference TRBV2 and TRBJ2-1 gives the full variable domain: EPEVTQTPSHQVTQMGQEVILRCVPISNHLYFYWYRQILGQKVEFLVSFYNNEISEKSEIFDDQFSVERPDGSNFTLKIRSTKLEDSAMYFCASSGAGGGPEQFFGPGTRLTVL.

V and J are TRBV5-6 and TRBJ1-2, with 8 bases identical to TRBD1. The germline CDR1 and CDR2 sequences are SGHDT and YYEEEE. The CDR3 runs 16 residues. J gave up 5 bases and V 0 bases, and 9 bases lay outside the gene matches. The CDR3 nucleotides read TGTGCCAGCAGCTTGGACCCTCGACAGGGGAGGTATGGCTACACCTTC. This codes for CASSLDPRQGRYGYTF.

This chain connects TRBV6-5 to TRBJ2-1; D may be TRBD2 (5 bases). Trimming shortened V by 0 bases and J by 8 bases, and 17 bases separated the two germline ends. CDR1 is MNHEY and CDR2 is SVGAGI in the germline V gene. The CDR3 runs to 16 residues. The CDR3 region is CASSYSEDRPEDEQFF. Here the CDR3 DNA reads TGTGCCAGCAGTTACTCCGAGGACCGACCGGAGGATGAGCAGTTCTTC.

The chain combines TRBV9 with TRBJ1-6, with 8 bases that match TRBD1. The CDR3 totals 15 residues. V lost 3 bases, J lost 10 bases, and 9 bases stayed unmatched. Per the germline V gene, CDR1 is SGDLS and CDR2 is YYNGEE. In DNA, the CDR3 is TGTGCCAGCAGCGCCCGACAGGGGAGTCGATCACCCCTCCACTTT. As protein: CASSARQGSRSPLHF.

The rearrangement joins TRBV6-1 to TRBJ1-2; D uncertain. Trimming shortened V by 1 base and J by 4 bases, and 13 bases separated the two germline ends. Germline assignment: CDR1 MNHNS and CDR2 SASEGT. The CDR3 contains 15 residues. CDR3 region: CASSEGALGSYGYTF. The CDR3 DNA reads TGTGCCAGCAGTGAAGGGGCGCTGGGGTCCTATGGCTACACCTTC.

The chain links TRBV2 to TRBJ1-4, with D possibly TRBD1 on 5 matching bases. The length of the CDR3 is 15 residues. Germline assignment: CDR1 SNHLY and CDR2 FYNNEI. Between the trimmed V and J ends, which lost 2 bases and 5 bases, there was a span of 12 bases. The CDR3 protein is CASSETGALNEKLFF. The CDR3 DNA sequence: TGTGCCAGCAGTGAAACCGGGGCCCTAAATGAAAAACTGTTTTTT.

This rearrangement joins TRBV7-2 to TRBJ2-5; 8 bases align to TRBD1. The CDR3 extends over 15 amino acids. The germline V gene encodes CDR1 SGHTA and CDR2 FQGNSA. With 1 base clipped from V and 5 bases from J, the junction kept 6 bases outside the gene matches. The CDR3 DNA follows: TGTGCCAGCAGCTTAGGATGGGGACAGGCGGAGACCCAGTACTTC. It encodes CASSLGWGQAETQYF.

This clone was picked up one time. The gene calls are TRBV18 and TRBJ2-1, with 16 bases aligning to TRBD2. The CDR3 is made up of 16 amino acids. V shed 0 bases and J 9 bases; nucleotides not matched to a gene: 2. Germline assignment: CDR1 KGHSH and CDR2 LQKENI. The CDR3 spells CASSPPGLAGGGEQFF. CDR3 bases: TGTGCCAGCTCACCACCGGGACTAGCGGGAGGGGGTGAGCAGTTCTTC.

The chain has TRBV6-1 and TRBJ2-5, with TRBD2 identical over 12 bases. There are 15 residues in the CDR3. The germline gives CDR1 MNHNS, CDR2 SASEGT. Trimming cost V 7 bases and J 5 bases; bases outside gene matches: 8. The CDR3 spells CASTTTSGGTETQYF. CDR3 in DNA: TGTGCCAGCACCACCACTAGCGGGGGGACGGAGACCCAGTACTTC.

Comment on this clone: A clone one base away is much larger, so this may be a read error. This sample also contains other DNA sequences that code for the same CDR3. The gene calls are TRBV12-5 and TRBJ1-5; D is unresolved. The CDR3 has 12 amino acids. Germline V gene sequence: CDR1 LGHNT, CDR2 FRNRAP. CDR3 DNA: TGTGCGAGTGCCTATTCCGATCAGCCCCAGCATTTT. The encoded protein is CASAYSDQPQHF.

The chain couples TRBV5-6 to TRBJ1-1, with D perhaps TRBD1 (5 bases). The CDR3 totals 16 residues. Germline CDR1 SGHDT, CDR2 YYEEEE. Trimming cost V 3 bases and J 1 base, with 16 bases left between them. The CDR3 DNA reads TGTGCCAGCAGCTCGTTCACCGGGACCCCGAACACTGAAGCTTTCTTT. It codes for CASSSFTGTPNTEAFF.

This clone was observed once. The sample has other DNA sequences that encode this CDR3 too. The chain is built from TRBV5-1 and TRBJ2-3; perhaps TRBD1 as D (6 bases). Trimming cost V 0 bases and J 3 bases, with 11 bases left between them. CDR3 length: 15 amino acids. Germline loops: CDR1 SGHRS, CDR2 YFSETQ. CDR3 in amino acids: CASSLAGQGTDTQYF. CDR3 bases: TGCGCCAGCAGCTTGGCCGGGCAGGGGACAGATACGCAGTATTTT.

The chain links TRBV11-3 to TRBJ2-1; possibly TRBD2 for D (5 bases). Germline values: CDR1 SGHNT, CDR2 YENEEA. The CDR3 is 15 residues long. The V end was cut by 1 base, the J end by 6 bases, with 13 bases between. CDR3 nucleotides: TGTGCCAGCAGCTTAGGTTCTAGCACGGTCAATGAGCAGTTCTTC. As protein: CASSLGSSTVNEQFF. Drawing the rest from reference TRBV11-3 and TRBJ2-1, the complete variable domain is EAGVVQSPRYKIIEKKQPVAFWCNPISGHNTLYWYLQNLGQGPELLIRYENEEAVDDSQLPKDRFSAERLKGVDSTLKIQPAELGDSAVYLCASSLGSSTVNEQFFGPGTRLTVL.

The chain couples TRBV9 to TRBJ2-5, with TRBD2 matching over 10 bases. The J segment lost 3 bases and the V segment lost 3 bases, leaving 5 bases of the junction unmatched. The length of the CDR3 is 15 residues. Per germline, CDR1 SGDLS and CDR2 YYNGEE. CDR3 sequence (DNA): TGTGCCAGCAGCGCGCGGCTAGCGGGAGAAGAGACCCAGTACTTC. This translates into CASSARLAGEETQYF. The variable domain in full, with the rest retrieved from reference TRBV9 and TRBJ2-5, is DSGVTQTPKHLITATGQRVTLRCSPRSGDLSVYWYQQSLDQGLQFLIQYYNGEERAKGNILERFSAQQFPDLHSELNLSSLELGDSALYFCASSARLAGEETQYFGPGTRLLVL.

The CDR3 protein is CASSRGGQGVHEQYF. In DNA form, the CDR3 reads TGTGCCAGCAGTCGGGGGGGACAGGGGGTCCACGAGCAGTACTTC. The chain is built from TRBV6-5 and TRBJ2-7; 11 positions match TRBD1. Germline CDR1 MNHEY, CDR2 SVGAGI. The ends lost 5 bases at V and 5 bases at J; junction bases unmatched: 8. CDR3 length: 15 amino acids.

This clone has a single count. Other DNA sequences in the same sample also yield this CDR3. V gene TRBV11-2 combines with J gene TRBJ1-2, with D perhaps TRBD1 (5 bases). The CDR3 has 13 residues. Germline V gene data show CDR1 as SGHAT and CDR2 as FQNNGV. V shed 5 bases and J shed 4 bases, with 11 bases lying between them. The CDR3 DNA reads TGTGCCAGCAGCCGTGACAGTTCCTATGGCTACACCTTC. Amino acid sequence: CASSRDSSYGYTF.

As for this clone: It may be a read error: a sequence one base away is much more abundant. CDR3 amino acids: CASSLDATNTEAFF. DNA for the CDR3: TGTGCCAGCAGCTTAGACGCTACGAACACTGAAGCTTTCTTT. This chain uses TRBV7-2 with TRBJ1-1; D uncertain. Per the germline V gene, CDR1 is SGHTA and CDR2 is FQGNSA. The germline V and J ends were trimmed by 1 base and 1 base, with 7 bases remaining between them. The length of the CDR3 is 14 residues.

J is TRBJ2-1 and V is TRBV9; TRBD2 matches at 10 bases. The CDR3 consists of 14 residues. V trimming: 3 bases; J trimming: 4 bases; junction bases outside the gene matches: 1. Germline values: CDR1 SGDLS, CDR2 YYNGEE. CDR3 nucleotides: TGTGCCAGCAGCGCGGGACTAGCGTACAATGAGCAGTTCTTC. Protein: CASSAGLAYNEQFF.